This T cell receptor (beta chain) was sequenced for a study of cytomegalovirus exposure and HLA in healthy donors. Study-wide results and limits: Within the data, a cluster of highly shared sequence variants was likely a sequencing artifact. Later on, a genetic analysis was performed. It linked a missense variant in DCLRE1C with V- and J-gene trimming of TCR beta.

Only a few counts were recorded for this clone. The antigen is undetermined. Trimming removed 2 bases at V and 0 bases at J, with 11 bases between. The CDR3 consists of 15 residues. CDR1 and CDR2 from the germline V gene are SEHNR and FQNEAQ (reference sequence). Healthy bone marrow donors made up the donors. This PCR relied on a set of 60 Vbeta primers and 13 Jbeta primers. Profiled with immunoSEQ multiplex PCR; TCRdb holds only in-frame clones, not every one. The top ten clones hold approximately 1.5% of a sample with 150,000 to 200,000 clones, 68% of them seen once. This sequence joins TRBV7-9 and TRBJ2-7; D gene ambiguous. Source material: PBMCs. This sequence was found in a man aged 50 or older in good health and CMV-seronegative. The CDR3 is CASSLTHHLSYEQYF. The CDR3 coding sequence is TGTGCCAGCAGCTTAACACATCATCTCTCCTACGAGCAGTACTTC. Drawing the rest from reference TRBV7-9 and TRBJ2-7, the complete variable domain is DTGVSQNPRHKITKRGQNVTFRCDPISEHNRLYWYRQTLGQGPEFLTYFQNEAQLEKSRLLSDRFSAERPKGSFSTLEIQRTEQGDSAMYLCASSLTHHLSYEQYFGPGTRLTVT.